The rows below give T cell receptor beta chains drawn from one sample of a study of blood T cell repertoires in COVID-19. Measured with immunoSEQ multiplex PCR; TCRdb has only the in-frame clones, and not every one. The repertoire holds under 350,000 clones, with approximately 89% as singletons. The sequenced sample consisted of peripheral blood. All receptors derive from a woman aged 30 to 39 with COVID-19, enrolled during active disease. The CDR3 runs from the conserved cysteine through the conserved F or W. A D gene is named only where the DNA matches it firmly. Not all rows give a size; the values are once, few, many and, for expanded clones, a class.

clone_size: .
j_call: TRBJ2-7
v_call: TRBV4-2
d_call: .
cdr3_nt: TGTGCCAGCAGCCAAGAGAGGCTTTCCTACGAGCAGTACTTC
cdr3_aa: CASSQERLSYEQYF

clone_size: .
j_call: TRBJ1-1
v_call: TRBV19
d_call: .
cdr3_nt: TGTGCCAGTAGTATCCTGGACAGCCATCAAAACACTGAAGCTTTCTTT
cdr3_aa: CASSILDSHQNTEAFF

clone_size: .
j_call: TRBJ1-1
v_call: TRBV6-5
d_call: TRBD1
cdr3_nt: TGTGCCATCTTAGACAGGGGGCTCACTGAAGCTTTCTTT
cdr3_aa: CAILDRGLTEAFF

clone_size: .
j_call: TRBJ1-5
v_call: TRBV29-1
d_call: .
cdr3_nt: TGCAGCGTTGAAGGAACGGGACACTCCAATCAGCCCCAGCATTTT
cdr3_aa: CSVEGTGHSNQPQHF

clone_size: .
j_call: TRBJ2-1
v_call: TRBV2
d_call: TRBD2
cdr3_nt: TGTGCCAGCACCCCCCTGGAGGGGCTAGCGGGATACTCCTACAATGAGCAGTTCTTC
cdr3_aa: CASTPLEGLAGYSYNEQFF

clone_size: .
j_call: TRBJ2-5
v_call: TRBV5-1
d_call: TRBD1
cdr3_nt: TGCGCCAGCTCGCCCCGATGGGACAGGGTGAAAGAGACCCAGTACTTC
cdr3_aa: CASSPRWDRVKETQYF

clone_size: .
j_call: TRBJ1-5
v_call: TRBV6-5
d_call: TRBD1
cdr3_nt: TGTGCCAGCAGTAGGGGCGGACAGGTAGGGCAGCCCCAGCATTTT
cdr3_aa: CASSRGGQVGQPQHF

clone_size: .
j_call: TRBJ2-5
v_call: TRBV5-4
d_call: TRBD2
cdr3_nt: TGTGCCAGCAGCCCCGGGACTAGCGGGACGGAGACCCAGTACTTC
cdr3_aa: CASSPGTSGTETQYF

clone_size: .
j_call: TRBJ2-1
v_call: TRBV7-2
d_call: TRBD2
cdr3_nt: TGTGCCAGCAGCTTATCCGGGGGGGTTTACAATGAGCAGTTCTTC
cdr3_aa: CASSLSGGVYNEQFF

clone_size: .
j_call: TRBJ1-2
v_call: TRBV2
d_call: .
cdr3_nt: TGTGCCAGCAGTGAACGAGGATTCTATGGCTACACCTTC
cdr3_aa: CASSERGFYGYTF

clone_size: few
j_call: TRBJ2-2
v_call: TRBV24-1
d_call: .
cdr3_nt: TGTGCCACCAGTGATCCGGGACACCCGAACACCGGGGAGCTGTTTTTT
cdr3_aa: CATSDPGHPNTGELFF

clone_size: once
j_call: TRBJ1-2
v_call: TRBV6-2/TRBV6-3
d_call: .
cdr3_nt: TGTGCCAGCAGTTACACTTCAGGGGTCTATGGCTACACCTTC
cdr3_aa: CASSYTSGVYGYTF

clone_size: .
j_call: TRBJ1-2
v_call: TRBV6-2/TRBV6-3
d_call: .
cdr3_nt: TGTGCCAGCAGTTACTCGGACAGCGATCCTTATGGCTACACCTTC
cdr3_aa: CASSYSDSDPYGYTF

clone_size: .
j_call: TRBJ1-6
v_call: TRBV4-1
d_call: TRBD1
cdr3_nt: TGCGCCAGCAGCCAGGAACAGGGGGCTTGGAATTCACCCCTCCACTTT
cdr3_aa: CASSQEQGAWNSPLHF

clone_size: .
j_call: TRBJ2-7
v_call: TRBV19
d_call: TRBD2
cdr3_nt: TGTGCCAGTAGTATAGTGGTTTCCAGCGGGGGAGTCGAGCAGTACTTC
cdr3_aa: CASSIVVSSGGVEQYF

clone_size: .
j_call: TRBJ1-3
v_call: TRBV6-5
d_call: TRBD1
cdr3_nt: TGTGCCAGCAGTCCGGACAGGGGAGTTGGAAACACCATATATTTT
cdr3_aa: CASSPDRGVGNTIYF

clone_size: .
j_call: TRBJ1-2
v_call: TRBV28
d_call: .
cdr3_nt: TGTGCCAGCAGTCCCCCAGTTGGCTTTAACTATGGCTACACCTTC
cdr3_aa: CASSPPVGFNYGYTF

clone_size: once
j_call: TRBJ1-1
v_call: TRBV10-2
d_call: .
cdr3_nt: TGCGCCAGCAGCAGGACAGCCACTGAAGCTTTCTTT
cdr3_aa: CASSRTATEAFF

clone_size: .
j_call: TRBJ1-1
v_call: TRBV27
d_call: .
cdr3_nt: TGTGCCAGCAGTCCCGGGACCCGGGCGCGGGGGAACACTGAAGCTTTCTTT
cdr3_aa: CASSPGTRARGNTEAFF

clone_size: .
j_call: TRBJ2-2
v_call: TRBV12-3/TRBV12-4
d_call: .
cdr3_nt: TGTGCCAGTACGCAAACGGTCGGGGAGCTGTTTTTT
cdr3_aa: CASTQTVGELFF

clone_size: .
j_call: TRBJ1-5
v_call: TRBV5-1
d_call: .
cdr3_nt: TGCGCCAGCAGCTTGGTCGGGGGACGCAATCAGCCCCAGCATTTT
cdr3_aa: CASSLVGGRNQPQHF

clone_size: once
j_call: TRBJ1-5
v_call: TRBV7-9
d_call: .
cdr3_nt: TGTGCCAGCAGCTCCCGACAGGCTTATAGCAATCAGCCCCAGCATTTT
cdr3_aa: CASSSRQAYSNQPQHF

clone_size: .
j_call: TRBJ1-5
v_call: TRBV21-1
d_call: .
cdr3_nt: TGTGCCAGCAGCACGGTTTGGGACAGGGCAGGTAATCAGCCCCAGCATTTT
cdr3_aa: CASSTVWDRAGNQPQHF

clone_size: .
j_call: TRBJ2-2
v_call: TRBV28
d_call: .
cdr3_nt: TGTGCCAGCAGTTTAAGAGGGGGCACCGGGGAGCTGTTTTTT
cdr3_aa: CASSLRGGTGELFF

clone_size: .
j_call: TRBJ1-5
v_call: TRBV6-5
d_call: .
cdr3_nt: TGTGCCAGCAGTCAACAGGGAGCTCAGCCCCAGCATTTT
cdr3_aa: CASSQQGAQPQHF

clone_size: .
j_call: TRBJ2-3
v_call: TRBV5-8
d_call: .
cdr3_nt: TGTGCCAGCAGCGGGTCCCTGTGGAGCGACACAGATACGCAGTATTTT
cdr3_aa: CASSGSLWSDTDTQYF

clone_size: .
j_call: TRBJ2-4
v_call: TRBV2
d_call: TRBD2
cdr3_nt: TGTGCCAGCAGTACAACTAGCGGGCAAAACATTCAGTACTTC
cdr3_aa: CASSTTSGQNIQYF

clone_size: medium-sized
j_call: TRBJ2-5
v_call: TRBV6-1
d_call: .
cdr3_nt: TGTGCCAGCAGTGAAGCAACAGGGAGTGGTCAAGAGACCCAGTACTTC
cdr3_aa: CASSEATGSGQETQYF

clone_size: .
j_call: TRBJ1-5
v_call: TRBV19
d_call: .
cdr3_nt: TGTGCCAGTAGTATTGTGGGGCGACGGAATAGCAATCAGCCCCAGCATTTT
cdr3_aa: CASSIVGRRNSNQPQHF

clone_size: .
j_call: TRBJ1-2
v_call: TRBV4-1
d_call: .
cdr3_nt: TGCGCCAGCAGCCATATACTCAGGGGAAACTATGGCTACACCTTC
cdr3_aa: CASSHILRGNYGYTF

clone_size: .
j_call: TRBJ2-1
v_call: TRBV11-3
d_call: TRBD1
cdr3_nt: TGTGCCAGCAGCTTAAGCCCTGGGACAGGGGGATACAATGAGCAGTTCTTC
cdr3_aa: CASSLSPGTGGYNEQFF

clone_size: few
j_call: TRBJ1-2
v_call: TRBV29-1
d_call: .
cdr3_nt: TGCAGCGTTGAGGACGGGACTAACTATGGCTACACCTTC
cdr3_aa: CSVEDGTNYGYTF

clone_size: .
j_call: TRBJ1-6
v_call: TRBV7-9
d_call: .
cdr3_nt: TGTGCCAGCAGATCTGGGGCGAATAGTTCACCCCTCCACTTT
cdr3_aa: CASRSGANSSPLHF

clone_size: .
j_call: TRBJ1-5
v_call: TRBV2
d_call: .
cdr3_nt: TGTGCCAGCAGTGTACAGGGCATTAGCAATCAGCCCCAGCATTTT
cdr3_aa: CASSVQGISNQPQHF

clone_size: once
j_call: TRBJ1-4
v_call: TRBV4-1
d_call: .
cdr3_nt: TGCGCCAGCAGCTTTTCGAGGGGGGGAGGTAATGAAAAACTGTTTTTT
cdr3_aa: CASSFSRGGGNEKLFF

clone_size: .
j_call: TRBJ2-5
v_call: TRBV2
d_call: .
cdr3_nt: TGTGCCAGCAAAGTCAGCCAAGAGACCCAGTACTTC
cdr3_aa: CASKVSQETQYF

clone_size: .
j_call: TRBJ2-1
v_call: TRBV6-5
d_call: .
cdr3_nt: TGTGCCAGCAGTACTCTAGCAAATGAGCAGTTCTTC
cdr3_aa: CASSTLANEQFF

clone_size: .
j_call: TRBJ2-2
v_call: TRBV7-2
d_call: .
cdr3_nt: TGTGCCAGCAGCTTCTCCGGCACCGGGGAGCTGTTTTTT
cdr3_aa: CASSFSGTGELFF

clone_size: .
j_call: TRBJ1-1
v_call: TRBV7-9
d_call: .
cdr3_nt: TGTGCCAGCAGCGCCGCTGGGCAGAAGGCTGAAGCTTTCTTT
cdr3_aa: CASSAAGQKAEAFF

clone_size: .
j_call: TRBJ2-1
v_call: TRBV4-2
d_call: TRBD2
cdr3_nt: TGTGCCAGCAGCCGATTTAGCGGGGTGAGCTCCTACAATGAGCAGTTCTTC
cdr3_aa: CASSRFSGVSSYNEQFF

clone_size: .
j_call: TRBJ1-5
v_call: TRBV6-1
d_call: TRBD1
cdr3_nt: TGTGCCAGCAGTGACGGACAGGGACCCAATCAGCCCCAGCATTTT
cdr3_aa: CASSDGQGPNQPQHF

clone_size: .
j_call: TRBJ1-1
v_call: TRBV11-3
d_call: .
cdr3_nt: TGTGCCAGCAGCTTAGCCAGGCAGCTGAACACTGAAGCTTTCTTT
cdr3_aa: CASSLARQLNTEAFF

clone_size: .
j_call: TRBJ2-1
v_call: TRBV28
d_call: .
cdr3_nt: TGTGCCAGCCAAGCAACCCCTGAGCAGTTCTTC
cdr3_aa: CASQATPEQFF

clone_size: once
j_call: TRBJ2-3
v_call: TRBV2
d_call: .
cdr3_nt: TGTGCCAGCAGTCTTAACACAGATACGCAGTATTTT
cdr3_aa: CASSLNTDTQYF

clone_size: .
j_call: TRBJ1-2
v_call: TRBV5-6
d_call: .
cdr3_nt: TGTGCCAGCAGCACCTTTGAGACGGTGGACTTCGGCGGCTACACCTTC
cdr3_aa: CASSTFETVDFGGYTF

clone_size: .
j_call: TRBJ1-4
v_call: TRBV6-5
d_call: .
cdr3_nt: TGTGCCAGCGGAGTTGCGGGAGTGTGGGAAAAACTGTTTTTT
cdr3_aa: CASGVAGVWEKLFF

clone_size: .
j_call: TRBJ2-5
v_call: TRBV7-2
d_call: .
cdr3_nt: TGTGCCAGCAGCTTAGCTCGGGCTAGCGCACTCTCCCAAGAGACCCAGTACTTC
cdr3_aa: CASSLARASALSQETQYF

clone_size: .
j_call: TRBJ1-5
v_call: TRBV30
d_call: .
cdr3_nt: TGTGCCTGGAGTCTGACAGCGAATCAGCCCCAGCATTTT
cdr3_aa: CAWSLTANQPQHF

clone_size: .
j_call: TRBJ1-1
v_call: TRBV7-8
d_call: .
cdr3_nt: TGTGCCAGCAGCCCCTTGGGGGGGGCTTCGAACACTGAAGCTTTCTTT
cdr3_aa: CASSPLGGASNTEAFF

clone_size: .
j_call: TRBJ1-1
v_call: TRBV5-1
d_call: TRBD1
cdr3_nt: TGCGCCAGCAGCCTAGACGGACAGGGGAACACTGAAGCTTTCTTT
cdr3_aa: CASSLDGQGNTEAFF

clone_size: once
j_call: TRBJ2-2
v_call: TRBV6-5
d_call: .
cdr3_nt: TGTGCCAGCAGTTACTACAGGAAGAACACCGGGGAGCTGTTTTTT
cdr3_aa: CASSYYRKNTGELFF

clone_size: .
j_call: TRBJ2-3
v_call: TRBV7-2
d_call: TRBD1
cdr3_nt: TGTGCCAGCAGCCCCGGGACAGGGTACGGGAAGCAGTATTTT
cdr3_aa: CASSPGTGYGKQYF

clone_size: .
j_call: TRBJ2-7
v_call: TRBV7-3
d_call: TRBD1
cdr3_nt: TGTGCCAGCAGCTTAGGCCCGACAGGGAATGGCTACGAGCAGTACTTC
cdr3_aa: CASSLGPTGNGYEQYF